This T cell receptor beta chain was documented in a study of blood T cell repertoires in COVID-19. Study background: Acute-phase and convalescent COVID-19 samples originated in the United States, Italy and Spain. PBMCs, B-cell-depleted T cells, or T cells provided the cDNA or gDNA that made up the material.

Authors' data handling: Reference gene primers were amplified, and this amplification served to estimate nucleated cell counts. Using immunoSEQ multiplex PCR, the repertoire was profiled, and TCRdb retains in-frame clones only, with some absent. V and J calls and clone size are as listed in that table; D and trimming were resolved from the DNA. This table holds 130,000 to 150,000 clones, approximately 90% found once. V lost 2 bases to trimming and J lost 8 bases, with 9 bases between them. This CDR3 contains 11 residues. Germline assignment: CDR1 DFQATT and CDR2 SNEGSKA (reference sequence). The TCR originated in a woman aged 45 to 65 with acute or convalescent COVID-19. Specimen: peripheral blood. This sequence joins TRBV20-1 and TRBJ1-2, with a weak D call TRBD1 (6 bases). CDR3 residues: CSARQGPGYTF. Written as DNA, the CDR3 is TGCAGTGCTAGACAGGGGCCGGGCTACACCTTC.